Listed here are 23 T cell receptor beta chains from one sample, sequenced in a study of cytomegalovirus exposure and HLA in healthy donors. PCR primers comprised 60 Vbeta and 13 Jbeta primers. The assay was immunoSEQ multiplex PCR, and TCRdb's table has in-frame clones only and misses some. The data contain roughly 78,000 clones, over 55% of them singletons. Specimen: PBMCs. Receptor source: a man aged 25 to 40 in good health and CMV-seropositive.

The V call is TRBV4-3, the J call TRBJ1-2; 8 positions agree with TRBD1. The CDR3 loop spans 14 amino acids. The J segment lost 6 bases and the V segment lost 4 bases, leaving 7 bases of the junction unmatched. Germline V gene sequence: CDR1 LGHNA, CDR2 YSLEER. The CDR3 DNA follows: TGCGCCAGCAGCCTAATCAGGGGGCGCCATGGCTACACCTTC. It is translated as CASSLIRGRHGYTF.

This clone is a singleton in its sample. The chain links TRBV2 to TRBJ1-2, with D possibly being TRBD1 (5 bases). In germline, CDR1 is SNHLY, CDR2 FYNNEI. CDR3 length: 15 amino acids. The V end was cut by 7 bases, the J end by 4 bases, with 19 bases between. The CDR3 spells CASIQGNRSPYGYTF. The CDR3 region has the DNA TGTGCCAGCATCCAAGGGAACAGGAGCCCCTATGGCTACACCTTC.

The V and J genes are TRBV19 and TRBJ1-2, with no clear D. From germline, CDR1 is LNHDA and CDR2 SQIVND (reference sequence). V was shortened by 4 bases and J by 2 bases, with 11 bases between the two germline ends. The CDR3 is made up of 14 amino acids. CDR3 loop: CASSTPSGNYGYTF. The CDR3 nucleotides are TGTGCCAGTAGTACCCCTTCGGGAAACTATGGCTACACCTTC.

The CDR3 DNA sequence: TGTGCCAGCAGCTCCGGAGAGGGCGTGAGTGGCTACACCTTC. This translates into CASSSGEGVSGYTF. The genes are TRBV5-5 and TRBJ1-2; D is uncertain. This CDR3 has 14 amino acids. The V end was cut by 3 bases, the J end by 7 bases, with 16 bases between. The germline CDR1 and CDR2 sequences are SGHKS and YYEKEE (reference sequence).

This clone was seen a single time. The chain carries TRBV7-2 and TRBJ2-1; 9 positions agree with TRBD2. V dropped 4 bases and J dropped 4; count of bases not matched to a gene: 8. Looked up from germline, CDR1 is SGHTA and CDR2 is FQGNSA. This CDR3 region has 16 residues. As DNA, the CDR3 is TGTGCCAGCAGCTCCAATAGCGGGGGTGGGTACAATGAGCAGTTCTTC. Its translation: CASSSNSGGGYNEQFF.

This clone was counted only a few times. CDR3 in amino acids: CASSFLLGTDTQYF. The CDR3 DNA reads as TGTGCCAGCAGTTTTCTCTTAGGCACAGATACGCAGTATTTT. The chain combines TRBV28 with TRBJ2-3; D is unclear. CDR3 length equals 14 residues. Germline V lookup: CDR1 MDHEN, CDR2 SYDVKM. The V gene lost 3 bases and the J gene lost 1 base, with 8 bases spanning the gap.

The chain is built from TRBV28 and TRBJ1-2; the D gene is possibly TRBD1 (5 bases). V lost 7 bases, J lost 8 bases, and 14 bases lay in between. This CDR3 contains 12 residues. Looked up from germline, CDR1 is MDHEN and CDR2 is SYDVKM. The CDR3 loop reads CASIGDSGGYTF. The CDR3 DNA follows: TGTGCCAGCATAGGAGACAGCGGGGGCTACACCTTC.

V usage is TRBV7-6 and J usage is TRBJ1-5; D gene ambiguous. CDR1 and CDR2 from the germline V gene are SGHVS and FNYEAQ. This CDR3 spans 14 amino acids. V lost 6 bases and J 7 bases, leaving 16 bases between the germline ends. The CDR3 reads CASSVDGRGQPQHF. The CDR3 nucleotides read TGTGCCAGCAGTGTCGACGGTCGAGGGCAGCCCCAGCATTTT.

The rearrangement uses TRBV19 and TRBJ2-7; TRBD1 agrees at 7 bases. CDR1 and CDR2 (germline): LNHDA, SQIVND (reference sequence). The CDR3 runs 15 residues. The V segment lost 5 bases and the J segment 6 bases; nucleotides outside the gene matches: 13. DNA for the CDR3: TGTGCCAGTAGTGTGGACAGGTTAGGTATCGGCGAGCAGTACTTC. This codes for CASSVDRLGIGEQYF.

This chain links TRBV7-8 with TRBJ2-5, with D perhaps TRBD2 (7 bases). From germline, CDR1 is SGHVS and CDR2 FQNEAQ. With 5 bases removed from V and 2 bases from J, the gap between germline ends came to 21 bases. The CDR3 spans 17 residues. The CDR3 sequence: CASSPFTLKGGQETQYF. Written as DNA, the CDR3 is TGTGCCAGCAGCCCGTTCACTTTGAAGGGGGGGCAAGAGACCCAGTACTTC.

The rearrangement joins TRBV28 to TRBJ2-5; no reliable D call. Judging by the DNA end, TRBJ2-7 fits better; the J call may be wrong. The CDR3 is 12 amino acids. Germline CDR1 is MDHEN and CDR2 is SYDVKM. CDR3: CASSLFSYEQYF. The DNA of the CDR3 is TGTGCCAGCAGTTTATTCTCCTACGAGCAGTACTTC.

The rearrangement uses TRBV6-1 and TRBJ2-7; possibly TRBD1 for D (6 bases). V lost 0 bases to trimming and J lost 1 base, with 13 bases between them. The germline V gene has CDR1 MNHNS and CDR2 SASEGT. The CDR3 consists of 16 residues. Here the CDR3 reads CASSEATGTGSYEQYF. For the CDR3, the DNA is TGTGCCAGCAGTGAAGCCACCGGTACAGGGTCCTACGAGCAGTACTTC.

The chain combines TRBV5-1 with TRBJ2-7; TRBD2 matches 12 bases. CDR3 size: 15 residues. The V and J ends lost 2 bases and 4 bases, in that order; junction bases with no gene match: 4. The germline V gene has CDR1 SGHRS and CDR2 YFSETQ. CDR3 protein: CASSFGLAGRYEQYF. The DNA for the CDR3 is TGCGCCAGCAGCTTTGGACTAGCGGGGAGATACGAGCAGTACTTC.

This clone was recorded only once. The V call is TRBV30, the J call TRBJ1-6, with 7 bases that match TRBD1. Germline V gives CDR1 GTSNPN, CDR2 SVGIG (reference sequence). This CDR3 has 15 amino acids. The V and J ends lost 3 bases and 7 bases, in that order; junction bases with no gene match: 9. CDR3 amino acids: CAWSLTGFENSPLHF. CDR3 nucleotide sequence: TGTGCCTGGAGCCTGACAGGGTTTGAGAATTCACCCCTCCACTTT.

This clone appeared a few times. V and J are TRBV10-3 and TRBJ2-3, with D maybe TRBD2 (6 bases). Deletions cut 4 bases from V and 1 base from J, with 18 bases between. The CDR3 runs to 17 residues. Germline V gene sequence: CDR1 ENHRY, CDR2 SYGVKD. The CDR3 nucleotides read TGTGCCATCAGTGGTGGGACTTCCCAGGGCGGCACAGATACGCAGTATTTT. Translation: CAISGGTSQGGTDTQYF.

The V gene is TRBV29-1, the J gene TRBJ1-1, with TRBD1 matching over 8 bases. V gave up 7 bases and J gave up 1 base; unmatched junction bases: 8. Germline lookup yields CDR1 SQVTM and CDR2 ANQGSEA. The CDR3 has 14 residues. This chain's CDR3 is CSAATGVPNTEAFF. The CDR3 bases are TGCAGCGCTGCGACAGGGGTGCCGAACACTGAAGCTTTCTTT.

This clone was recorded many times. J is TRBJ2-3 and V is TRBV5-1; TRBD1 might be the D (6 bases). This CDR3 is 14 amino acids long. Trimming removed 4 bases at V and 2 bases at J, with 11 bases between. CDR1 is SGHRS and CDR2 is YFSETQ in the germline V gene. This CDR3 is CASSPGQITDTQYF. In DNA, the CDR3 is TGCGCCAGCAGCCCCGGACAGATCACAGATACGCAGTATTTT.

This rearrangement joins TRBV12-5 to TRBJ2-3, with a weak D call TRBD2 (5 bases). V gave up 4 bases and J gave up 3 bases, with 11 bases separating them. The CDR3 sequence is 14 residues long. CDR1 is LGHNT and CDR2 is FRNRAP in the germline V gene. The CDR3 nucleotides are TGTGCTAGTGGTTCGGGGTGGGAGACAGATACGCAGTATTTT. Its translation is CASGSGWETDTQYF.

The chain joins TRBV9 to TRBJ2-7; 13 bases line up with TRBD2. The CDR3 totals 17 residues. The V segment lost 4 bases and the J segment 3 bases; nucleotides outside the gene matches: 10. In germline, CDR1 is SGDLS, CDR2 YYNGEE. The CDR3 loop reads CASSTQRTSGGNYEQYF. Written as DNA, the CDR3 is TGTGCCAGCAGCACTCAACGGACTAGCGGGGGAAACTACGAGCAGTACTTC.

In regard to this clone: The identical CDR3 is also encoded by other nucleotide sequences in the sample. The chain links TRBV6-1 to TRBJ2-7; 8 nucleotides match TRBD1. Per the germline V gene, CDR1 is MNHNS and CDR2 is SASEGT. The V segment lost 8 bases and the J segment 4 bases; nucleotides outside the gene matches: 4. This CDR3 has 12 amino acids. Here the CDR3 DNA reads TGTGCCAGCGGGAGGACAGGGTACGAGCAGTACTTC. It encodes CASGRTGYEQYF.

V gene TRBV15 combines with J gene TRBJ2-1, with D tentatively TRBD1 (5 bases). Per the germline V gene, CDR1 is LNHNV and CDR2 is YYDKDF (reference sequence). The CDR3 covers 15 residues. V was cut by 0 bases and J by 4 bases, with 10 bases left in between. The CDR3 nucleotides read TGTGCCACCAGCAGAGATCCAGACAGATACAATGAGCAGTTCTTC. Its translation: CATSRDPDRYNEQFF.

V is TRBV9 and J is TRBJ2-6, with TRBD2 identical over 7 bases. The V segment lost 0 bases and the J segment 2 bases; nucleotides outside the gene matches: 11. In germline, CDR1 is SGDLS, CDR2 YYNGEE. The CDR3 has 19 amino acids. For the CDR3, the DNA is TGTGCCAGCAGCGTAGAAGGGCGGGAGAGTTCGGCTGGGGCCAACGTCCTGACTTTC. Translated, it gives CASSVEGRESSAGANVLTF.

V usage is TRBV5-4 and J usage is TRBJ2-7; the match to TRBD1 covers 8 bases. Germline trimming cut 3 bases from V and 2 bases from J; bases unmatched to any gene: 4. There are 14 residues in the CDR3. Germline CDR1 reads SGHNT; CDR2 reads YYREEE (reference sequence). Here the CDR3 DNA reads TGTGCCAGCAGCTCCGGGACAGGACCCTACGAGCAGTACTTC. It yields the protein CASSSGTGPYEQYF.